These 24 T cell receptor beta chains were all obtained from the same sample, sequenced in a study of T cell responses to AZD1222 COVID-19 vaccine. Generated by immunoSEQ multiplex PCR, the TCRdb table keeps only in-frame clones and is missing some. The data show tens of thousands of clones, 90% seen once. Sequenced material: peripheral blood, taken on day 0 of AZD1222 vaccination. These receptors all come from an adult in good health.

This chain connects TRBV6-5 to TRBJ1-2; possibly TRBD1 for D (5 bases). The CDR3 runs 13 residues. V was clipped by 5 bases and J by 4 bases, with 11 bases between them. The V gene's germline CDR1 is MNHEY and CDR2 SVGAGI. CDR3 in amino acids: CASSLDRSYGYTF. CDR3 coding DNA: TGTGCCAGCAGTCTCGACAGATCCTATGGCTACACCTTC.

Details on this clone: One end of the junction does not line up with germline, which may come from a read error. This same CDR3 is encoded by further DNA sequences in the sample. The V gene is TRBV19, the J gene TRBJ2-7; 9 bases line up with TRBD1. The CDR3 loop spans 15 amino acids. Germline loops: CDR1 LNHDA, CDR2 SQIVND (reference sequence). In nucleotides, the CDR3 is TGCGCCAGTACCTCGGACAGGGGCGGGTCCTACGAGCAGTACTTC. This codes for CASTSDRGGSYEQYF.

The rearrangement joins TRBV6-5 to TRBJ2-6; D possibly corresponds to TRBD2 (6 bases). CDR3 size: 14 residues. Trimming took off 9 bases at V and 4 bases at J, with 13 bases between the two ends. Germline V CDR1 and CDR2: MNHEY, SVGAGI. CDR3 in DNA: TGTGCCAGTTCCTCGGGAGAGGGGGCCAACGTCCTGACTTTC. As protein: CASSSGEGANVLTF.

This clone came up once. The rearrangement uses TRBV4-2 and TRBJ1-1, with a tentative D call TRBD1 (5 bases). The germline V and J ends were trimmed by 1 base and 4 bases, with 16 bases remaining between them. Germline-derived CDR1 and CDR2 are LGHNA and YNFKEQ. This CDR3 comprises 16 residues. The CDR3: CASSQGLGGVGTEAFF. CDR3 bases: TGTGCCAGCAGCCAAGGGCTCGGAGGGGTGGGCACTGAAGCTTTCTTT.

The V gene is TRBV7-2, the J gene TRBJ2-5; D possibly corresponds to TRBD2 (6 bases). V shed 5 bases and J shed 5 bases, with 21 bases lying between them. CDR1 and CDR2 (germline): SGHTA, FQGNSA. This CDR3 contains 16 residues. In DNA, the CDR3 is TGTGCCAGCAGCCCTCCCGGCGGGGATGTAGGGGAGACCCAGTACTTC. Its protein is CASSPPGGDVGETQYF.

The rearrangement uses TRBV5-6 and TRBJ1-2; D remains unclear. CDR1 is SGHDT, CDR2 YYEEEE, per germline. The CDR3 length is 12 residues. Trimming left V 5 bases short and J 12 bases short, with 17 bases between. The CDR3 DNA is TGTGCCAGCAGAAAGGCGGGCATCCAGAACACCTTC. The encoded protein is CASRKAGIQNTF.

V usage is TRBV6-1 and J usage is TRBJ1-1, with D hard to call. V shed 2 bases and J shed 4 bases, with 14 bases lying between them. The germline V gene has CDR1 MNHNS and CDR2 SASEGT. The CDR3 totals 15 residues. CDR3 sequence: CASSEWVLGGTEAFF. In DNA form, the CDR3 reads TGTGCCAGCAGTGAATGGGTTTTAGGAGGCACTGAAGCTTTCTTT.

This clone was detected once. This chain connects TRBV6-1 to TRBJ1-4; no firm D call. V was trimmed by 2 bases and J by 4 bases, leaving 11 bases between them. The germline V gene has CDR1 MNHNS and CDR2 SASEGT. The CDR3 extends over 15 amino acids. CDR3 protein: CASSENRPVNEKLFF. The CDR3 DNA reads TGTGCCAGCAGTGAAAATAGGCCAGTTAATGAAAAACTGTTTTTT.

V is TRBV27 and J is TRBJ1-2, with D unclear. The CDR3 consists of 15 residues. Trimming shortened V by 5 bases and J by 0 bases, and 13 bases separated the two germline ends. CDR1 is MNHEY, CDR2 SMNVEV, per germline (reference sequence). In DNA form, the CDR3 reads TGTGCCAGCAGTCTAGAGCCGGGTACTAACTATGGCTACACCTTC. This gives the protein CASSLEPGTNYGYTF.

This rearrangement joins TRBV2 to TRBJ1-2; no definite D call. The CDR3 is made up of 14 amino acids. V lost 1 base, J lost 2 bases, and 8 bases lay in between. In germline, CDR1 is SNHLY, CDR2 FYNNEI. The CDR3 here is CASSEGTGNYGYTF. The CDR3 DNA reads TGTGCCAGCAGTGAAGGTACTGGGAACTATGGCTACACCTTC.

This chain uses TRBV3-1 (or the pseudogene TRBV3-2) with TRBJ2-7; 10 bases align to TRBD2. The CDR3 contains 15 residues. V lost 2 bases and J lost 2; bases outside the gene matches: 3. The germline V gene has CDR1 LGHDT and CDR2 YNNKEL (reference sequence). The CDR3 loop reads CASSQRTSGTYEQYF. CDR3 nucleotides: TGTGCCAGCAGCCAACGGACTAGCGGTACCTACGAGCAGTACTTC.

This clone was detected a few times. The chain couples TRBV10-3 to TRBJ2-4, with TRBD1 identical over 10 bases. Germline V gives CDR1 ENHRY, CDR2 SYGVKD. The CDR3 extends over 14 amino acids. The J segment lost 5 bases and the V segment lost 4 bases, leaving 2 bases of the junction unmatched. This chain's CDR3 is CAISVGTGENIQYF. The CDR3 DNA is TGTGCCATCAGTGTAGGGACAGGGGAAAACATTCAGTACTTC.

The CDR3 nucleotides read TGTGCCAGCAGTGACTCGGCGGGTCGGAGTACAGATACGCAGTATTTT. Translated, it gives CASSDSAGRSTDTQYF. The V and J genes are TRBV6-4 and TRBJ2-3; D perhaps matches TRBD2 (5 bases). V gave up 0 bases and J gave up 3 bases, with 13 bases separating them. CDR1 is MRHNA and CDR2 is SNTAGT in the germline V gene. The CDR3 runs 16 residues.

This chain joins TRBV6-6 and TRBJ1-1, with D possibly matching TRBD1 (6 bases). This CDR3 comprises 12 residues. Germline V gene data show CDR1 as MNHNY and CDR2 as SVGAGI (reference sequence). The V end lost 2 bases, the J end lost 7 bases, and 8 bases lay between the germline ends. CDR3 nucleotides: TGTGCCAGCAGTTACGCGGACAGTGAAGCTTTCTTT. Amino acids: CASSYADSEAFF.

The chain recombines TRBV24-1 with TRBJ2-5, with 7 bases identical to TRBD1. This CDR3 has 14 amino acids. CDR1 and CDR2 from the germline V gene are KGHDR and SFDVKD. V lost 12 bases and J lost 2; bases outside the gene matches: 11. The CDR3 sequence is CASSGGPGQETQYF. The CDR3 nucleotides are TGTGCCTCCTCAGGGGGTCCAGGGCAAGAGACCCAGTACTTC.

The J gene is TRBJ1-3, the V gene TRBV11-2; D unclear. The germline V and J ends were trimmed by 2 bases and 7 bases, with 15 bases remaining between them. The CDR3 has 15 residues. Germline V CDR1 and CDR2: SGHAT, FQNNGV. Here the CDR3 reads CASSLNSLGRNTIYF. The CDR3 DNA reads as TGTGCCAGCAGCTTAAACAGTTTGGGTAGGAACACCATATATTTT.

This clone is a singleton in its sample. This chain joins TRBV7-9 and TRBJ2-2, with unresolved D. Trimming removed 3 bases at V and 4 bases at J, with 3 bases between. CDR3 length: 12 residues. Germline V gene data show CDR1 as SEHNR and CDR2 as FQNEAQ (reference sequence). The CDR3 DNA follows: TGTGCCAGCAGCTTCCTCACCGGGGAGCTGTTTTTT. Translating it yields CASSFLTGELFF.

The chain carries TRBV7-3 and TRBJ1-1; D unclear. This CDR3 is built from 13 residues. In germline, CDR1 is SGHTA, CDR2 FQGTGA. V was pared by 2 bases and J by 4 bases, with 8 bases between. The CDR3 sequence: CASSLGIGTEAFF. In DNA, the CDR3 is TGTGCCAGCAGCTTAGGGATCGGCACTGAAGCTTTCTTT.

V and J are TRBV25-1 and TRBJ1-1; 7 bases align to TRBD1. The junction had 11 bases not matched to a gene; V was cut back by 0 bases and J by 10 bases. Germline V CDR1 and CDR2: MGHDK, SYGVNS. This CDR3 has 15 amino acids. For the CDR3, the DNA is TGTGCCAGCAGTGAATATCAGGACAGAAGGACAGGAGCTTTCTTT. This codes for CASSEYQDRRTGAFF.

CDR3 protein: CASSLATGGGYGYTF. The CDR3 DNA is TGTGCCAGCAGCTTAGCGACAGGGGGCGGCTATGGCTACACCTTC. J is TRBJ1-2 and V is TRBV7-2, with TRBD1 identical over 10 bases. This CDR3 is 15 amino acids long. With 0 bases clipped from V and 4 bases from J, the junction kept 2 bases outside the gene matches. CDR1 is SGHTA and CDR2 is FQGNSA in the germline V gene.

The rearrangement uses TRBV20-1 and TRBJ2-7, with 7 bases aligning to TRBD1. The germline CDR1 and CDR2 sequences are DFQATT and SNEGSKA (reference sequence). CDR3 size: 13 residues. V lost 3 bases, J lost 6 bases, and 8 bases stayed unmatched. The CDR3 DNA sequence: TGCAGTGCTAGTCTCTCCGGGGACAGCGAGCAGTACTTC. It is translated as CSASLSGDSEQYF.

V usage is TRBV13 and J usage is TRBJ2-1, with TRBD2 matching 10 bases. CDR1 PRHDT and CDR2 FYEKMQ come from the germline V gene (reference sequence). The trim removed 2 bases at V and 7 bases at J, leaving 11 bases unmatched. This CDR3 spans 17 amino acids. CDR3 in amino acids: CASSLRRSGRALNEQFF. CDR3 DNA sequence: TGTGCCAGCAGCTTACGTCGGAGCGGGAGGGCCTTGAATGAGCAGTTCTTC.

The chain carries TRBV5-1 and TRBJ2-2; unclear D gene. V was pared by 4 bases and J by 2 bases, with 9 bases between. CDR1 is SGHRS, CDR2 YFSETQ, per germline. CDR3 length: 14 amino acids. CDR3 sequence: CASSRAHNTGELFF. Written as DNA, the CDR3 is TGCGCCAGCAGCAGGGCCCATAACACCGGGGAGCTGTTTTTT.

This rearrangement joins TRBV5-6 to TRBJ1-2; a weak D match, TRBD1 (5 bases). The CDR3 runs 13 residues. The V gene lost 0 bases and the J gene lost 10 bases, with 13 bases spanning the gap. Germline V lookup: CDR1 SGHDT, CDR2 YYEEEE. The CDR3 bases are TGTGCCAGCAGCTTGGGCATTGGGGGGATCTACACCTTC. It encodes CASSLGIGGIYTF.